This TCR beta chain was observed in a study of cytomegalovirus exposure and HLA in healthy donors. Germline V gene lookup returns CDR1 MNHNS and CDR2 SASEGT. There are 15 residues in the CDR3. V lost 6 bases and J lost 0; bases outside the gene matches: 3. Study conclusions and caveats: A later analysis by the authors found several of the most significant clusters apparently linked to common viral pathogens. Cytomegalovirus status was reportedly diagnosed by the classifier with high sensitivity and specificity. In a later analysis, most CMV-associated TCR beta chains appeared HLA-restricted.

Details on this clone: Antigen unknown.

Both 60 Vbeta primers and 13 Jbeta primers went into the PCR. Clones were sequenced by immunoSEQ multiplex PCR, and TCRdb holds only the in-frame ones, with some missing. The sample contains about 160,000 clones, 81% of which appear only once. V gene TRBV6-1 combines with J gene TRBJ2-1, with TRBD1 identical over 9 bases. The source of this sequence is a woman between 50 and 59 years old in good health and CMV-seronegative. The sample taken for sequencing was PBMCs. The CDR3 loop reads CASRLQGASYNEQFF. The CDR3 DNA reads as TGTGCCAGCAGGTTACAGGGGGCCTCCTACAATGAGCAGTTCTTC.